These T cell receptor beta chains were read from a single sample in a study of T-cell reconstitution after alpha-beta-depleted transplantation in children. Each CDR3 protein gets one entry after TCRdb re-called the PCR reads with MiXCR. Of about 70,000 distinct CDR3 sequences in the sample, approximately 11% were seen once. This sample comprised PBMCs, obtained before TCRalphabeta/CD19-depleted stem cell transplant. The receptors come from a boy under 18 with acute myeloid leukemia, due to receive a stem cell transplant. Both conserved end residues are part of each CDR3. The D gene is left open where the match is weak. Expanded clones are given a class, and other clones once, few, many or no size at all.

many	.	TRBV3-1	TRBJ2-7	TGTGCCAGCAGCCATCCCATCAGGGGGGTTTCCGAGCAGTACTTC	CASSHPIRGVSEQYF
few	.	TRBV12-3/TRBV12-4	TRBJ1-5	TGTGCCAGCAGTTTGACACACAGCAATCAGCCCCAGCATTTT	CASSLTHSNQPQHF
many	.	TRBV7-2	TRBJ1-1	TGTGCCAGCAGCTTAGCAGGGAAGGGGACTGAAGCTTTCTTT	CASSLAGKGTEAFF
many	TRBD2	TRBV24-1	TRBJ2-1	TGTGCCACCAGGGGGCCGGGACTAGCGGGAATGGGTGAGCAGTTCTTC	CATRGPGLAGMGEQFF
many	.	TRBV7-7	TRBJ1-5	TGTGCCAGCAGCTTAGAATACGGTCAGCCCCAGCATTTT	CASSLEYGQPQHF
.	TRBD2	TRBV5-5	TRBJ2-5	TGTGCCAGCACCCGGAGGATACTAGCGGGAGGTCAGGAGACCCAGTACTTC	CASTRRILAGGQETQYF
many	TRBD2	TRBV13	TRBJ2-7	TGTGCCAGCAGCGCAAACCGGGGGGGCCTCGAGCAGTACTTC	CASSANRGGLEQYF
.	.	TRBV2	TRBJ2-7	TGTGCCAGCATTCCCTGGCTCGCCACCTACGAGCAGTACTTC	CASIPWLATYEQYF
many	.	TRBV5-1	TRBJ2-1	TGCGCCAGCAGCTTGGCCTCCCGGAGCTACAATGAGCAGTTCTTC	CASSLASRSYNEQFF
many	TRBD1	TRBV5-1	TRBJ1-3	TGCGCCAGCAGCCCTACAGGGGCGGGACCCCACACCATATATTTT	CASSPTGAGPHTIYF
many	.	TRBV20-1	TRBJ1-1	TGCAGTGCGCGACTCTCAGGGGCTGGGACTGAAGCTTTCTTT	CSARLSGAGTEAFF
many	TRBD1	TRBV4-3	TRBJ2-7	TGCGCCAGCAGCCTACGGACAGGCCCAGCCTACGAGCAGTACTTC	CASSLRTGPAYEQYF
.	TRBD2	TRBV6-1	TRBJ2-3	TGTGCCAGCAGGCTAACTAGCGGGGGGATCACAGATACGCAGTATTTT	CASRLTSGGITDTQYF
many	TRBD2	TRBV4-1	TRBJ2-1	TGCGCCAGCAGTCGGTCGGGGTCTGGACTAGCGGGGGAGGAGCAGTTCTTC	CASSRSGSGLAGEEQFF
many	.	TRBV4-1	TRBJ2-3	TGCGCCAGCAGCCGGGGTAGCGTAGGGGGAAATACGCAGTATTTT	CASSRGSVGGNTQYF
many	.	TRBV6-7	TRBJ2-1	TGTGCCAGCACCCACACGGATCGTCGGAGGGGGCCTCGGGGTGATAATGAGCAGTTCTTC	CASTHTDRRRGPRGDNEQFF
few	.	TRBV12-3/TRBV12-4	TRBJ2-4	TGTGCCAGCACCCCGACTAGAGGCGAAAACATTCAGTACTTC	CASTPTRGENIQYF
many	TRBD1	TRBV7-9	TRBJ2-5	TGTGCCAGCAGCCTCGGGACAGGCGTAGGAGAGACCCAGTACTTC	CASSLGTGVGETQYF
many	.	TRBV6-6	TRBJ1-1	TGTGCCAGCAGTTACTTATACAGAACTGAAGCTTTCTTT	CASSYLYRTEAFF
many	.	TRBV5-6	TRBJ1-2	TGTGCCAGCAGCTTGGTCGTCGCGGCTAACTATGGCTACACCTTC	CASSLVVAANYGYTF
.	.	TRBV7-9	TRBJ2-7	TGTGCCAGCAGTCTAACCAGCGGCCTCCACGAGCAGTACTTC	CASSLTSGLHEQYF
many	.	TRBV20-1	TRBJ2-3	TGCAGTGCTATCGACCGTCGAGGAGGGCGGGAAGGAGCAGATACGCAGTATTTT	CSAIDRRGGREGADTQYF
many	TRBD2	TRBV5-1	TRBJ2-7	TGCGCCAGCAGCTTGGAGACTAGCGGGGACGAGCAGTACTTC	CASSLETSGDEQYF
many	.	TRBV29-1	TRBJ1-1	TGCAGCGGGAGTTGGGGGGCTACGGAAGCTTTCTTT	CSGSWGATEAFF
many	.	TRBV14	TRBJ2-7	TGTGCCAGCAGCCAAGAAGTATACGAGCAGTACTTC	CASSQEVYEQYF
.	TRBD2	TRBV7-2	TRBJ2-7	TGTGCCAGCAGCTGGACTAGCGGGAGGTCCTACGAGCAGTACTTC	CASSWTSGRSYEQYF
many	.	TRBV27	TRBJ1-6	TGTGCCAGCAGTTTATCAGTGGGTAATTCACCCCTCCACTTT	CASSLSVGNSPLHF
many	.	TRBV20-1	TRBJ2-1	TGCAGTGCTAGCGGCAGGAACTACAATGAGCAGTTCTTC	CSASGRNYNEQFF
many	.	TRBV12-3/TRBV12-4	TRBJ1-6	TGTGCCAGCAGCCCATCGAGGGATTCACCCCTCCACTTT	CASSPSRDSPLHF
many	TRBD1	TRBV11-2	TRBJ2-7	TGTGCCAGCAGCCCCGGGACAGGGGCATCCGAGCAGTACTTC	CASSPGTGASEQYF
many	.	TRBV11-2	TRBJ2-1	TGTGCCAGCACCCCTAGTCGGGACCCCCAGTTCTTC	CASTPSRDPQFF
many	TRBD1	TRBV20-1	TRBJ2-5	TGCAGTGCTCTCAAAGAGACAGGGACGGGAGAGACCCAGTACTTC	CSALKETGTGETQYF
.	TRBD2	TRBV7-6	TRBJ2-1	TGTGCCAGCAGCGAGACTAGCGGGAATCACAATGAGCAGTTCTTC	CASSETSGNHNEQFF
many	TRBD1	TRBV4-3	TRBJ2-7	TGCGCCAGCAGCTCCAGGACAGGGGTCGAGCAGTACTTC	CASSSRTGVEQYF
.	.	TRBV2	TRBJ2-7	TGTGCCAGCAGTGAGAGAAATCTGGAGTACTTC	CASSERNLEYF
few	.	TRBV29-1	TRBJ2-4	TGCAGCGTTGTCTGGGTCGGTAACATTCAGTACTTC	CSVVWVGNIQYF
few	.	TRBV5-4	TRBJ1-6	TGTGCCAGCAGCTTGGCCGCGGGGGGCTCTAGCTCCTATAATTCACCCCTCCACTTT	CASSLAAGGSSSYNSPLHF
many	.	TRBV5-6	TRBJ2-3	TGTGCCAGCACCCTGGGGGATACGCAGTATTTT	CASTLGDTQYF
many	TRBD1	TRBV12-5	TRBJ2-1	TGTGCTAGTGGCCGGGACAGGGGGAATGAGCAGTTCTTC	CASGRDRGNEQFF
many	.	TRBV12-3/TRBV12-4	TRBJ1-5	TGTGCCAGCACGCTGGAGGATCAGCCCCAGCATTTT	CASTLEDQPQHF
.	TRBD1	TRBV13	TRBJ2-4	TGTGCCAGCAGACTTCCGGGACAGGGGAACATTCAGTACTTC	CASRLPGQGNIQYF
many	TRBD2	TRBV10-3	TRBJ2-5	TGTGCCATCAGTGAGTCTGCGGGGAGGGGGACCCAGTACTTC	CAISESAGRGTQYF
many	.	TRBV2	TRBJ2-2	TGTGCCAGCAGTAAAACGGGACGGTTGAACACCGGGGAGCTGTTTTTT	CASSKTGRLNTGELFF
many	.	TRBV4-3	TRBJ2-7	TGCGCCAGCAGCCAAGGTACCTACGAGCAGTACTTC	CASSQGTYEQYF
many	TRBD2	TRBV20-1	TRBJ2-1	TGCAGTGCTCCATGGGGGACTAGCGGGGCGAATGAGCAGTTCTTC	CSAPWGTSGANEQFF
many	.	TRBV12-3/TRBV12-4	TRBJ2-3	TGTGCCAGCAGTTTAGACCCAAGGGTTACGCAGTATTTT	CASSLDPRVTQYF
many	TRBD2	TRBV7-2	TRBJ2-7	TGTGCCAGCAGCCCCACTAGCGGGGCCTACGAGCAGTACTTC	CASSPTSGAYEQYF
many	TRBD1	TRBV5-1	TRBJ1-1	TGCGCCAGCAGCTTGGTTAAGGGACAGGGGGCGAGGACTGAAGCTTTCTTT	CASSLVKGQGARTEAFF
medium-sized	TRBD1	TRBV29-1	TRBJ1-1	TGCAGCGGCCGGCGACCGACAGGGATGGGGAACACTGAAGCTTTCTTT	CSGRRPTGMGNTEAFF
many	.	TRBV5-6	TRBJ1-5	TGTGCCAGCAGCGCAGGGTATGGGGATCAGCCCCAGCATTTT	CASSAGYGDQPQHF
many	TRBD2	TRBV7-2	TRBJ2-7	TGTGCCAGCAGCCCCTCTATCCTAGCGGGAGCTTACGAGCAGTACTTC	CASSPSILAGAYEQYF
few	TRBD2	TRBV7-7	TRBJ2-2	TGTGCTAGCAGCCCGCCCCCCACCCAGGCTAGCGGAAACACCGGGGAGCTGTTTTTT	CASSPPPTQASGNTGELFF
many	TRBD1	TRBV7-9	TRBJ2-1	TGTGCCAGCAGCCCTACCGGGACAGGTTACAATGAGCAGTTCTTC	CASSPTGTGYNEQFF
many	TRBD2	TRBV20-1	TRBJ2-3	TGCAGTGCTAGCCTAGCGGGGGCTGATACGCAGTATTTT	CSASLAGADTQYF